What follows describes a single TCR beta chain. Antigen: not known. The data originate from a study of T-cell memory formation after mild COVID-19. After 5'RACE with constant-segment primers, TCR alpha and TCR beta cDNA libraries carrying sample barcodes and UMIs were obtained. Via MiXCR, TCRdb re-called the 5' RACE reads, giving one row per CDR3 protein. The sample holds 300,000 to 350,000 distinct CDR3 sequences, approximately 13% seen once. Notes on the study in general: While clones contracting from day 15 to 85 were balanced between CD4 and CD8, later expanders leaned CD4+.

The germline gives CDR1 MNHEY, CDR2 SVGEGT. Deletions cut 4 bases from V and 3 bases from J, with 15 bases between. There are 15 residues in the CDR3. Sequenced input: PBMCs or a T cell subset sorted from them (not recorded which). This TCR was sampled from a man between 18 and 29 years old who had mild COVID-19 (a few samples of this study predate the infection). Cell type and time point are not known. V is TRBV6-2 or TRBV6-3 and J is TRBJ2-5, with D perhaps given as TRBD1 or TRBD2 (5 bases each). The CDR3 nucleotides read TGTGCCAGCAGTTCCGTCGGGACGTTAGAAGAGACCCAGTACTTC. Residues: CASSSVGTLEETQYF.